Given below is one T cell receptor beta chain in context. Assay used: immunoSEQ multiplex PCR; TCRdb lists only in-frame clones, some missing. Altogether 350,000 or so clones are present, almost 90% being singletons, with the ten largest covering approximately 0.97%. Per germline, CDR1 MDHEN and CDR2 SYDVKM. The length of the CDR3 is 14 residues. Between the trimmed V and J ends, which lost 6 bases and 7 bases, there was a span of 18 bases. This entry belongs to a study of blood T cell repertoires in COVID-19. Sequencing input: PBMCs or T cells enriched from blood (not recorded which). This receptor was obtained from a woman aged 25-40 years who had been exposed to COVID-19. The chain links TRBV28 to TRBJ1-2; TRBD1 is a possible D gene (6 bases). The CDR3: CASRQQGGMGGYTF. CDR3 DNA sequence: TGTGCCAGCAGGCAACAAGGGGGAATGGGTGGCTACACCTTC.